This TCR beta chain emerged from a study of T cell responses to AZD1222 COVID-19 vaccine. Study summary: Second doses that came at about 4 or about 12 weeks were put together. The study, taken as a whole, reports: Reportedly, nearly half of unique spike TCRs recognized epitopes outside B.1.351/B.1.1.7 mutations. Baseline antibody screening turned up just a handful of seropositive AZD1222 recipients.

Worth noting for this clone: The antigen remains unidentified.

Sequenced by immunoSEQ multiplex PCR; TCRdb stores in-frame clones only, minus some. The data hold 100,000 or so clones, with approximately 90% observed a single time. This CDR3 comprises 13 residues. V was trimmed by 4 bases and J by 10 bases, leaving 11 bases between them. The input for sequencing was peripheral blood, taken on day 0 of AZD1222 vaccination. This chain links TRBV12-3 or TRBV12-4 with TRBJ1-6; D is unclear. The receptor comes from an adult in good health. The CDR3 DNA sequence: TGTGCCAGCAGTTACGGGAAGAACTCACCCCTCCACTTT. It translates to CASSYGKNSPLHF.